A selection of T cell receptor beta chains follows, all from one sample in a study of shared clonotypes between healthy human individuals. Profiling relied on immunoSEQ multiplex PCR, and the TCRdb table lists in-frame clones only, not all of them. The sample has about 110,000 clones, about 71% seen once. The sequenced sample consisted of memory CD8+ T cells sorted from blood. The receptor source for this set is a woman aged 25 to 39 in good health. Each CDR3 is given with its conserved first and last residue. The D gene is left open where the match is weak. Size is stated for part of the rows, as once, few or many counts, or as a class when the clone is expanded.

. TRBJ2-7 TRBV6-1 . CASSLGLRAREQYF
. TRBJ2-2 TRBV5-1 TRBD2 CASSSLTSANTGELFF
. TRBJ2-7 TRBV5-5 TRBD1 CASSAEYRDSLYEQYF
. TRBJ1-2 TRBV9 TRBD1 CASSSWQGAEFYGYTF
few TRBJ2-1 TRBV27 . CATTSSYNEQFF
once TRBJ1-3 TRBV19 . CASTVFTGIANTIYF
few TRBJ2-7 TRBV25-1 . CASSEEPVGTESYEQYF
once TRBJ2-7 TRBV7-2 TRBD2 CASSLGVAGGFYEQYF
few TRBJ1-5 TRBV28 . CASSLAGDGYNQPQHF
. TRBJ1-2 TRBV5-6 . CASTPRGQGSYGYTF
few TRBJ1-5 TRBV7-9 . CASSLEVLGFGNQPQHF
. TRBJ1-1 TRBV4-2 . CASSQHRDMNTEAFF
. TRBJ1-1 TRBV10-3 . CAISGRGPRANTEAFF
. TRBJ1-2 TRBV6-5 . CASSYSGLHGYTF
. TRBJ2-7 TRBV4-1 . CASSQLRHLSYEQYF
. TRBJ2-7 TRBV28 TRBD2 CASSFELRAGDEQYF
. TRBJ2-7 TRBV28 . CASSLDRDYEQYF
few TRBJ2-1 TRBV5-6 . CASSLKPNGEQFF
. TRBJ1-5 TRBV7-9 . CASSLARHINQPQHF
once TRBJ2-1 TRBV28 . CASSSLFGSDEQFF
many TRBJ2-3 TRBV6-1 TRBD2 CASSEQGGSADTQYF
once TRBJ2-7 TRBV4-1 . CASSQLFSPPSEQYF
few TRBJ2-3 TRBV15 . CATSPSGVGTQYF
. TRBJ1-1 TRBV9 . CASSGGSGLNTEAFF
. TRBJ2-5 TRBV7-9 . CASSPKHRETQYF
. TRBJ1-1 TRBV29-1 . CSGGPDGTNTEAFF
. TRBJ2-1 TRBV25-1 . CASSAPPLEGDYNEQFF
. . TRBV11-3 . CASFIVGSTYEQYF
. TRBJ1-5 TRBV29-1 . CSVAQFPNQPQHF
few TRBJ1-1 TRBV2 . CASAVWDEAFF
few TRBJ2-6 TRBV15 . CATSRDNRIYSGANVLTF
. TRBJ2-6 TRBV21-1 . CASSKIGTGRTGANVLTF